This T cell receptor beta chain comes out of a study of blood T cell repertoires in COVID-19. Across the whole study: PBMCs, B-cell-depleted T cells, or T cells were the source of the cDNA or gDNA that made up the material.

CDR3 length equals 15 residues. V lost 0 bases, J lost 3 bases, and 10 bases lay in between. Germline CDR1 is SGHKS and CDR2 is YYEKEE (reference sequence). Study processing details: It was from reference gene primer amplification that nucleated cell counts were estimated. Repertoires were generated with immunoSEQ multiplex PCR, while TCRdb's copy carries only in-frame clones and drops some. V and J calls and clone size are copied from that table; D and trimming were computed from the DNA. The sample lists roughly 250,000 clones, about 79% occurring once. The V and J genes are TRBV5-5 and TRBJ1-5; tentative D call: TRBD1 (5 bases). The sample taken for sequencing was peripheral blood. The TCR originated in a woman of 80 years or more with acute or convalescent COVID-19. CDR3 protein: CASSLVAGNNQPQHF. The CDR3 DNA reads TGTGCCAGCAGCTTGGTGGCAGGGAACAATCAGCCCCAGCATTTT.